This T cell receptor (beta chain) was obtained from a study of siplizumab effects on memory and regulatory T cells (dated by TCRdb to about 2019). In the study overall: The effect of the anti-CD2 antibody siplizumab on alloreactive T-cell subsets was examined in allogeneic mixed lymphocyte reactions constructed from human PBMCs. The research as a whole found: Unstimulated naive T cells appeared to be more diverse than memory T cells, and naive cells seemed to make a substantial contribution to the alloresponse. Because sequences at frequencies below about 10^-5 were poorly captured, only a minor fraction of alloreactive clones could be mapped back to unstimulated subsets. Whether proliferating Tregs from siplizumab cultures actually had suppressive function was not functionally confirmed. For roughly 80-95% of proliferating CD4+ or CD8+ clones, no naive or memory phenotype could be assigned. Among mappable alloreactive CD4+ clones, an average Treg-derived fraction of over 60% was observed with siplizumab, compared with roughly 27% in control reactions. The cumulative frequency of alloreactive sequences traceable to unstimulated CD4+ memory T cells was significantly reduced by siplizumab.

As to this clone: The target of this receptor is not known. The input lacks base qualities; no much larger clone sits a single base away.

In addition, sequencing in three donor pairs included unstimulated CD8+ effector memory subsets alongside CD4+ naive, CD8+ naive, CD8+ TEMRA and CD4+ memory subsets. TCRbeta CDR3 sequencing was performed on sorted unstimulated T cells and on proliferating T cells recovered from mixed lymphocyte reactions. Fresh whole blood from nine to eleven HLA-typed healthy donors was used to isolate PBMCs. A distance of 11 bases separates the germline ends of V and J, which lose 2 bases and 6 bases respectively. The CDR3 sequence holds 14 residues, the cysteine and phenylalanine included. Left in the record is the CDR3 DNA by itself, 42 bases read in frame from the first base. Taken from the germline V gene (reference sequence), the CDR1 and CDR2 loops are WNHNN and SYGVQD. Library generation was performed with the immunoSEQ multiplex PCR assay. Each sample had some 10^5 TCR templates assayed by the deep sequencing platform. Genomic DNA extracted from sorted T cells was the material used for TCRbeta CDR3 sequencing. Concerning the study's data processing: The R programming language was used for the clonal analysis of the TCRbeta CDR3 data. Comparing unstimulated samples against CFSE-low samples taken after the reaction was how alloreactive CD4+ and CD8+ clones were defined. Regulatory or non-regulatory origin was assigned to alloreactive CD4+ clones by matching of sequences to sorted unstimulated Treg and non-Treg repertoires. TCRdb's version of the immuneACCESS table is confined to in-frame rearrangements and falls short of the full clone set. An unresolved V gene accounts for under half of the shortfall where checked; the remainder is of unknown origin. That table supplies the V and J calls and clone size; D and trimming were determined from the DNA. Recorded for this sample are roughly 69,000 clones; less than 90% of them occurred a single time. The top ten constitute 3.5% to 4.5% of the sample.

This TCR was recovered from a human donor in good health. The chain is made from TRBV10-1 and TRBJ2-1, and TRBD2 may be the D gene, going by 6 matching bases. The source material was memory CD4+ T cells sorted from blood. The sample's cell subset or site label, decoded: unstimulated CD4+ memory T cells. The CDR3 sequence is CASSERRDGNEQFF. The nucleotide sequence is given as TGCGCCAGCAGTGAGCGGAGGGACGGCAATGAGCAGTTCTTC.